This T cell receptor beta chain was sequenced for a study of T cells after yellow fever vaccination. Study overall: It was SMART-Seq v4 Ultra Low Input that prepared the fractions with low cell numbers.

Conversion of TCR transcripts into cDNA relied on 5'RACE template switching, which added a universal primer site and UMIs. TCRdb redid the calling of the 5' RACE reads with MiXCR, one entry per CDR3 protein. This table holds some 420,000 distinct CDR3 sequences, 18% found once. Germline loops: CDR1 SGHTA, CDR2 FQGNSA. This CDR3 spans 17 amino acids. The V gene lost 5 bases and the J gene lost 5 bases, with 22 bases spanning the gap. V is TRBV7-2 and J is TRBJ2-4; D may be TRBD2 (7 bases). Here the sequenced sample was PBMCs, taken before the yellow fever booster vaccination. The receptor comes from a young man who received the YFV17D yellow fever vaccine. The CDR3 loop reads CASSPPKGGGSQNIQYF. CDR3 in DNA: TGTGCCAGCAGCCCCCCTAAAGGGGGGGGCAGTCAAAACATTCAGTACTTC.